The 30 T cell receptor beta chains in this list originate from one sample, sequenced in a study of blood T cell repertoires in COVID-19. Measured with immunoSEQ multiplex PCR; TCRdb has only the in-frame clones, and not every one. Here the sample spans 200,000 to 300,000 clones, around 90% being singletons. Sequencing was carried out using peripheral blood. Receptor source: a man younger than 40 with COVID-19, enrolled during active disease.

The rearrangement links TRBV5-5 to TRBJ1-1, with D unclear. The length of the CDR3 is 14 residues. The V end was cut by 4 bases, the J end by 5 bases, with 15 bases between. Germline values: CDR1 SGHKS, CDR2 YYEKEE (reference sequence). The CDR3: CASSASYSGTEAFF. DNA for the CDR3: TGTGCCAGCAGCGCTTCCTACAGTGGGACTGAAGCTTTCTTT. The variable domain in full, completed from reference TRBV5-5 and TRBJ1-1, reads DAGVTQSPTHLIKTRGQQVTLRCSPISGHKSVSWYQQVLGQGPQFIFQYYEKEERGRGNFPDRFSARQFPNYSSELNVNALLLGDSALYLCASSASYSGTEAFFGQGTRLTVV.

The rearrangement joins TRBV7-2 to TRBJ1-2; D gene uncertain. The CDR3 is 18 residues long. Germline loops: CDR1 SGHTA, CDR2 FQGNSA. V was shortened by 1 base and J by 0 bases, with 18 bases between the two germline ends. The CDR3: CASSLETVSREANYGYTF. The CDR3 coding sequence is TGTGCCAGCAGCTTAGAAACCGTATCCCGTGAGGCTAACTATGGCTACACCTTC.

The chain recombines TRBV19 with TRBJ1-6; D is unclear. The CDR3 totals 16 residues. Germline-derived CDR1 and CDR2 are LNHDA and SQIVND (reference sequence). The V and J ends lost 2 bases and 0 bases respectively, with 8 bases between them. CDR3 nucleotide sequence: TGTGCCAGTAGTATAACCGGAGGCTCCTATAATTCACCCCTCCACTTT. As protein: CASSITGGSYNSPLHF.

The chain employs TRBV30 and TRBJ2-2, with 8 bases lining up with TRBD1. The CDR3 consists of 13 residues. CDR1 is GTSNPN and CDR2 is SVGIG in the germline V gene (reference sequence). V shed 7 bases, J shed 4 bases, and the junction held 5 bases outside the gene matches. The CDR3: CALDRAGTGELFF. The CDR3 DNA is TGTGCCTTGGACAGGGCCGGCACCGGGGAGCTGTTTTTT.

The chain recombines TRBV30 with TRBJ1-2; D is uncertain. The V end lost 2 bases, the J end lost 4 bases, and 20 bases lay between the germline ends. Looked up from germline, CDR1 is GTSNPN and CDR2 is SVGIG (reference sequence). This CDR3 has 16 amino acids. The CDR3 DNA reads TGTGCCTGGAGTTCCACCCGGATAGAGGTTGGCTATGGCTACACCTTC. Translated: CAWSSTRIEVGYGYTF. Full variable domain (remainder filled in from reference TRBV30 and TRBJ1-2): SQTIHQWPATLVQPVGSPLSLECTVEGTSNPNLYWYRQAAGRGLQLLFYSVGIGQISSEVPQNLSASRPQDRQFILSSKKLLLSDSGFYLCAWSSTRIEVGYGYTFGSGTRLTVV.

This chain uses TRBV11-3 with TRBJ2-1, with D possibly matching TRBD1 (6 bases). The V gene's germline CDR1 is SGHNT and CDR2 YENEEA. CDR3 length: 13 amino acids. V was shortened by 4 bases and J by 8 bases, with 12 bases between the two germline ends. CDR3 DNA: TGTGCCAGCAGCTGGATCTGGGGGCATGAGCAGTTCTTC. This encodes CASSWIWGHEQFF.

The chain links TRBV6-5 to TRBJ1-6; possibly TRBD1 for D (5 bases). With 2 bases removed from V and 5 bases from J, the gap between germline ends came to 7 bases. This CDR3 contains 14 residues. Germline V gene sequence: CDR1 MNHEY, CDR2 SVGAGI. The chain's CDR3 is CASSYDSNNSPLHF. The CDR3 DNA reads TGTGCCAGCAGTTACGACAGCAATAATTCACCCCTCCACTTT.

This rearrangement joins TRBV20-1 to TRBJ2-7; D might be TRBD1 (5 bases). CDR1 and CDR2 from the germline V gene are DFQATT and SNEGSKA (reference sequence). Trimming took off 3 bases at V and 3 bases at J, with 9 bases between the two ends. CDR3 length: 12 amino acids. CDR3 sequence: CSASLQGYEQYF. The CDR3 DNA is TGCAGTGCTAGTCTTCAGGGCTACGAGCAGTACTTC.

This chain connects TRBV27 to TRBJ2-7; possible D gene TRBD1, 5 bases. The CDR3 is 14 amino acids. In germline, CDR1 is MNHEY, CDR2 SMNVEV (reference sequence). The V and J ends lost 3 bases and 0 bases respectively, with 9 bases between them. The CDR3 spells CASSLQGVSYEQYF. CDR3 in DNA: TGTGCCAGCAGTTTGCAAGGGGTCTCCTACGAGCAGTACTTC.

This sequence joins TRBV7-9 and TRBJ1-6, with TRBD1 matching 9 bases. CDR3 length equals 17 residues. CDR1 is SEHNR and CDR2 is FQNEAQ in the germline V gene (reference sequence). V lost 4 bases to trimming and J lost 8 bases; unmatched junction nucleotides: 12. CDR3 sequence reads: CASSSYRGGDRDSPLHF. The CDR3 region has the DNA TGTGCCAGCAGCTCCTACCGGGGGGGGGACAGGGATTCACCCCTCCACTTT.

The chain has TRBV11-2 and TRBJ1-2; TRBD1 agrees at 12 bases. This CDR3 has 15 residues. The germline gives CDR1 SGHAT, CDR2 FQNNGV. Trimming at V came to 5 bases and at J to 5 bases, leaving 6 bases not matched to a gene. CDR3 residues: CASSPGTGGDYGYTF. CDR3 nucleotides: TGTGCCAGCAGCCCCGGGACAGGGGGCGATTATGGCTACACCTTC.

J is TRBJ2-5 and V is TRBV13, with a tentative D call TRBD2 (5 bases). CDR1 and CDR2 from the germline V gene are PRHDT and FYEKMQ (reference sequence). Trimming removed 5 bases at V and 5 bases at J, with 15 bases between. The CDR3 contains 14 residues. The DNA for the CDR3 is TGTGCCAGCAGCACTACTGGACTTGCGGAGACCCAGTACTTC. Translating gives CASSTTGLAETQYF.

The rearrangement joins TRBV2 to TRBJ2-7, with TRBD1 identical over 8 bases. After removal of 5 bases from V and 3 bases from J, the junction contained 6 bases not matched to a gene. CDR1 is SNHLY, CDR2 FYNNEI, per germline. This CDR3 is built from 14 residues. The CDR3 reads CASSPGQAFYEQYF. The CDR3 bases are TGTGCCAGCAGTCCGGGACAGGCGTTCTACGAGCAGTACTTC.

The chain carries TRBV5-1 and TRBJ1-2; 7 positions agree with TRBD1. This CDR3 contains 15 residues. Trimming took 0 bases from V and 2 from J; bases not matched to a gene: 4. The germline gives CDR1 SGHRS, CDR2 YFSETQ. CDR3 sequence: CASSLGQGGNYGYTF. CDR3 bases: TGCGCCAGCAGCTTGGGACAGGGAGGCAACTATGGCTACACCTTC. The full variable domain, with the rest looked up from reference TRBV5-1 and TRBJ1-2, is KAGVTQTPRYLIKTRGQQVTLSCSPISGHRSVSWYQQTPGQGLQFLFEYFSETQRNKGNFPGRFSGRQFSNSRSEMNVSTLELGDSALYLCASSLGQGGNYGYTFGSGTRLTVV.

This chain links TRBV30 with TRBJ1-1; D remains ambiguous. Between the trimmed V and J ends, which lost 5 bases and 2 bases, there was a span of 18 bases. CDR1 is GTSNPN and CDR2 is SVGIG in the germline V gene (reference sequence). The CDR3 is 15 amino acids. The CDR3 here is CAWDHRTRVNTEAFF. CDR3 DNA: TGTGCCTGGGACCACCGAACTAGGGTTAACACTGAAGCTTTCTTT.

The rearrangement joins TRBV9 to TRBJ1-5; D is possibly TRBD1 (5 bases). Germline assignment: CDR1 SGDLS and CDR2 YYNGEE. The CDR3 has 15 amino acids. The ends were cut back, 0 bases at V and 4 bases at J, with 11 bases in the middle. The CDR3 nucleotides are TGTGCCAGCAGCGTAGAGGGCAGGGCAAATCAGCCCCAGCATTTT. Translated: CASSVEGRANQPQHF.

The chain uses TRBV5-1 and TRBJ1-3, with 8 bases matching TRBD1. The CDR3 is 14 amino acids. The junction had 4 bases not matched to a gene; V was cut back by 0 bases and J by 8 bases. The germline V gene encodes CDR1 SGHRS and CDR2 YFSETQ. CDR3 DNA: TGCGCCAGCAGCTTGGGGCAGGGGGCAGACACCATATATTTT. Its protein is CASSLGQGADTIYF.

The chain uses TRBV18 and TRBJ2-7; the match to TRBD2 covers 10 bases. With 6 bases clipped from V and 0 bases from J, the junction kept 5 bases outside the gene matches. The germline gives CDR1 KGHSH, CDR2 LQKENI. The CDR3 has 15 amino acids. The DNA for the CDR3 is TGTGCCAGCTCTCCTACTAGCGGGGTCTCCTACGAGCAGTACTTC. It translates to CASSPTSGVSYEQYF.

This chain connects TRBV5-6 to TRBJ1-4; D might be TRBD1 (5 bases). The germline V and J ends were trimmed by 4 bases and 8 bases, with 9 bases remaining between them. Germline lookup yields CDR1 SGHDT and CDR2 YYEEEE. The CDR3 is made up of 12 amino acids. The CDR3 protein is CASSPQGEKLFF. CDR3 sequence (DNA): TGTGCCAGCAGCCCCCAGGGCGAAAAACTGTTTTTT.

This chain uses TRBV3-1 (or the pseudogene TRBV3-2) with TRBJ1-1, with D unclear. This CDR3 contains 12 residues. The germline V gene encodes CDR1 LGHDT and CDR2 YNNKEL (reference sequence). Trimming pared 8 bases from V and 11 bases from J, leaving 18 bases between. CDR3 coding DNA: TGTGCCAGCTTAGGTGAGGGTTTAATGGCTTTCTTT. Translation: CASLGEGLMAFF.

V and J are TRBV5-5 and TRBJ2-2, with 9 positions matching TRBD1. Trimming took 4 bases from V and 7 from J; bases not matched to a gene: 5. The germline V gene has CDR1 SGHKS and CDR2 YYEKEE (reference sequence). The CDR3 has 14 amino acids. Here the CDR3 reads CASSPGQGIGELFF. CDR3 nucleotide sequence: TGTGCCAGCAGCCCGGGACAGGGAATCGGGGAGCTGTTTTTT.

The rearrangement joins TRBV29-1 to TRBJ1-1; no firm D call. The CDR3 is 14 amino acids. V lost 3 bases to trimming and J lost 1 base, with 12 bases between them. Germline V CDR1 and CDR2: SQVTM, ANQGSEA. CDR3 nucleotides: TGCAGCGTTGAGAGTCTATACTCGAACACTGAAGCTTTCTTT. It is translated as CSVESLYSNTEAFF.

This chain connects TRBV27 to TRBJ2-1; 15 positions agree with TRBD2. The CDR3 is made up of 17 amino acids. J lost 8 bases, V lost 4 bases, and 9 bases had no gene match. Germline-derived CDR1 and CDR2 are MNHEY and SMNVEV (reference sequence). The CDR3 sequence is CASSSRTSGGALYEQFF. The CDR3 coding sequence is TGTGCCAGCAGTTCCCGGACTAGCGGGGGGGCTTTGTATGAGCAGTTCTTC.

CDR3 nucleotide sequence: TGTGCCAGCAGTGAATGGCCTATAGGGACTAACTCCTACGAGCAGTACTTC. It yields the protein CASSEWPIGTNSYEQYF. The rearrangement joins TRBV25-1 to TRBJ2-7; 7 bases are a match to TRBD2. In germline, CDR1 is MGHDK, CDR2 SYGVNS. V lost 1 base to trimming and J lost 0 bases; unmatched junction nucleotides: 9. The CDR3 runs 17 residues.

J is TRBJ1-1 and V is TRBV5-5; no clear D gene. This CDR3 is 17 amino acids long. V lost 3 bases, J lost 2 bases, and 20 bases lay in between. The germline V gene has CDR1 SGHKS and CDR2 YYEKEE (reference sequence). Written as DNA, the CDR3 is TGTGCCAGCAGCTCCTTAAATGCTCGGTCCCGTAACACTGAAGCTTTCTTT. Encoded protein: CASSSLNARSRNTEAFF.

The V gene is TRBV5-1, the J gene TRBJ1-5; 9 bases are a match to TRBD1. The CDR3 consists of 16 residues. The ends lost 2 bases at V and 3 bases at J; junction bases unmatched: 6. Germline values: CDR1 SGHRS, CDR2 YFSETQ. CDR3 DNA sequence: TGCGCCAGCAGCTTAACGGGACAGGGTGCCAATCAGCCCCAGCATTTT. Translated: CASSLTGQGANQPQHF.

The gene calls are TRBV4-2 and TRBJ2-5, with TRBD2 matching over 12 bases. The CDR3 extends over 19 amino acids. In germline, CDR1 is LGHNA, CDR2 YNFKEQ. V was clipped by 1 base and J by 1 base; unmatched bases: 10. The CDR3 DNA reads as TGTGCCAGCAGCCAAGTTGCTAGCGGGGGGGCCGGCGGCCAAGAGACCCAGTACTTC. Its protein is CASSQVASGGAGGQETQYF.

The rearrangement uses TRBV5-4 and TRBJ2-2, with D perhaps TRBD1 (5 bases). CDR1 is SGHNT and CDR2 is YYREEE in the germline V gene (reference sequence). CDR3 length equals 12 residues. V lost 7 bases to trimming and J lost 3 bases, with 7 bases between them. The CDR3: CASRTYTGELFF. As DNA, the CDR3 is TGTGCCAGCCGGACATACACCGGGGAGCTGTTTTTT.

The V gene is TRBV19, the J gene TRBJ2-2; no clear D. Germline CDR1 LNHDA, CDR2 SQIVND (reference sequence). The CDR3 has 13 residues. The V end was cut by 4 bases, the J end by 3 bases, with 6 bases between. This CDR3 is CASSKRDTGELFF. As DNA, the CDR3 is TGTGCCAGTAGTAAGCGAGACACCGGGGAGCTGTTTTTT.

V and J are TRBV2 and TRBJ1-6, with D perhaps matching TRBD1 (6 bases). The CDR3 spans 15 residues. Germline V CDR1 and CDR2: SNHLY, FYNNEI. V lost 6 bases and J 3 bases, leaving 12 bases between the germline ends. The CDR3 nucleotides read TGTGCCAGCAGCGGCGGGGGGCTCTATAATTCACCCCTCCACTTT. This codes for CASSGGGLYNSPLHF.